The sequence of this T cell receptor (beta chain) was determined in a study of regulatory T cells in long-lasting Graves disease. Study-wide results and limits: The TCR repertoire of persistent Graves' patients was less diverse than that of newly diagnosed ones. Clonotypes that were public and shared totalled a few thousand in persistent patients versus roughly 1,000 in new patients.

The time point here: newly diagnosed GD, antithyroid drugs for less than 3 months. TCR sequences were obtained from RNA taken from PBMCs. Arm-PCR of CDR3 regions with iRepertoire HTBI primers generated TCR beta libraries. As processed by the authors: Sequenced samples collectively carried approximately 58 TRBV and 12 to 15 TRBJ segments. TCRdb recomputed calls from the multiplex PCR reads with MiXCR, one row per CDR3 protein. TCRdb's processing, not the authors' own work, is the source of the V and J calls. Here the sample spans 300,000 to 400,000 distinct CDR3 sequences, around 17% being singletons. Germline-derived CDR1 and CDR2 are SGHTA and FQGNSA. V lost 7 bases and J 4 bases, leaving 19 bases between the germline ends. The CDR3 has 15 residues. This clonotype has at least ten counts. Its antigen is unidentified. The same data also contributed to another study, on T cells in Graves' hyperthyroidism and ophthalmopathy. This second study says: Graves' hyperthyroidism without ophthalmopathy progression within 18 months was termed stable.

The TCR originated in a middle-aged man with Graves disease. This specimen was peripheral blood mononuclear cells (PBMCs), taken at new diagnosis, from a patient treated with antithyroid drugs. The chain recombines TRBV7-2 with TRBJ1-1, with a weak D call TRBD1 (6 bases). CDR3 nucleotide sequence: TGTGCCAGCACCCTTAGAGGGGGGGCCGGCACTGAAGCTTTCTTT. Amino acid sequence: CASTLRGGAGTEAFF.